A single sample gave rise to the 2 T cell receptor beta chains below, sequenced in a study of blood T cell repertoires in COVID-19. Sequencing used immunoSEQ multiplex PCR; TCRdb keeps in-frame clones, though not all of them. Of about 170,000 clones listed, 82% are singletons. Sequencing was done on a sample of peripheral blood. These receptors came from an older woman with acute or convalescent COVID-19.

V and J are TRBV29-1 and TRBJ1-1; D is unclear. V was trimmed by 0 bases and J by 3 bases, leaving 11 bases between them. In germline, CDR1 is SQVTM, CDR2 ANQGSEA. This CDR3 is 14 amino acids long. This chain's CDR3 is CSVEDRGRDTEAFF. The CDR3 DNA is TGCAGCGTTGAAGATCGAGGGCGGGACACTGAAGCTTTCTTT.

This chain joins TRBV11-2 and TRBJ2-1, with D maybe TRBD2 (6 bases). CDR1 is SGHAT and CDR2 is FQNNGV in the germline V gene. The germline V and J ends were trimmed by 3 bases and 7 bases, with 19 bases remaining between them. The CDR3 contains 16 residues. The CDR3 DNA is TGTGCCAGCAGCTTCCTCTATGGGGGAGGCTGGAATGAGCAGTTCTTC. Protein product: CASSFLYGGGWNEQFF.